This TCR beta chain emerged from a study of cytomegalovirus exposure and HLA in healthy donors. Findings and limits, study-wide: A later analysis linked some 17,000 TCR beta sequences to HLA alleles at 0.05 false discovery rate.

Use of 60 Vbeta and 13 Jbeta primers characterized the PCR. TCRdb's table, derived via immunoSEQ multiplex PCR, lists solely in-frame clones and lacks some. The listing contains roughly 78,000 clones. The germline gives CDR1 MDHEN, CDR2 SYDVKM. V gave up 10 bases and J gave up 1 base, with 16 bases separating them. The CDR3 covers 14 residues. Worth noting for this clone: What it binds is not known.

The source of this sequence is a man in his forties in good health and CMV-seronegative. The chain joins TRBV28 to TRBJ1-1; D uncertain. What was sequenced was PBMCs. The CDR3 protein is CAIIRGGQNTEAFF. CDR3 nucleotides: TGTGCCATTATTCGAGGCGGCCAGAACACTGAAGCTTTCTTT.